These T cell receptor beta chains were read from a single sample in a study of a mutant IDH1 vaccine in newly diagnosed glioma. Sequencing used immunoSEQ multiplex PCR; TCRdb keeps in-frame clones, though not all of them. This table has 82,000 or so clones, approximately 85% appearing once. These TCRs are of unknown antigen specificity. Sequences were derived from PBMCs, sampled from a glioma patient whose treatment included an IDH1 peptide vaccine. The source is a man aged 30-40 years with glioma. Some clones in this sample may be carry-over from other donors' samples. Both conserved end residues are part of each CDR3. A D gene is named only where the DNA matches it firmly. Some rows mark clone size as missing; the rest say once, few, many or name a class of expanded clone.

j_gene,abundance,d_gene,v_gene,CDR3aa,CDR3nt
TRBJ1-5,medium-sized,-,TRBV21-1,CASSKFNQPQHF,TGTGCCAGCAGCAAATTTAATCAGCCCCAGCATTTT
TRBJ1-2,-,-,TRBV6-6,CASSSQGFYGYTF,TGTGCCAGCAGTTCTCAGGGGTTCTATGGCTACACCTTC
TRBJ2-3,once,TRBD1,TRBV7-2,CASSFPGQGTDTQYF,TGTGCCAGCAGCTTCCCGGGACAGGGGACAGATACGCAGTATTTT
TRBJ2-7,-,-,TRBV30,CAWSVTDTYEQYF,TGTGCCTGGAGTGTAACGGATACCTACGAGCAGTACTTC
TRBJ2-7,once,-,TRBV18,CASSPPVSRSSYEQYF,TGTGCCAGCTCACCTCCGGTTAGCCGTAGCTCCTACGAGCAGTACTTC
TRBJ2-3,-,-,TRBV7-8,CASSLLRVLTDTQYF,TGTGCCAGCAGCTTACTCAGGGTTTTAACCGATACGCAGTATTTT
TRBJ2-2,-,TRBD2,TRBV7-2,CASSTRTSGVRELFF,TGTGCCAGCAGCACCCGGACTAGCGGGGTTCGGGAGCTGTTTTTT
TRBJ2-7,-,TRBD2,TRBV4-1,CASSAGLAGDEQYF,TGCGCCAGCAGCGCGGGACTAGCGGGAGACGAGCAGTACTTC
TRBJ2-2,-,-,TRBV2,CASSERRTSNTGELFF,TGTGCCAGCAGTGAACGCCGGACGAGCAACACCGGGGAGCTGTTTTTT
TRBJ1-4,-,-,TRBV30,CAWAPLQVGNEKLFF,TGTGCCTGGGCTCCACTTCAGGTCGGGAATGAAAAACTGTTTTTT
TRBJ2-7,-,TRBD1,TRBV28,CASSLVGTGGEQYF,TGTGCCAGCAGTTTAGTCGGGACAGGGGGCGAGCAGTACTTC
TRBJ1-2,-,TRBD1,TRBV29-1,CSVSRGRNGYTF,TGCAGCGTCTCCAGGGGGCGGAATGGCTACACCTTC
TRBJ1-1,-,-,TRBV5-5,CASKRYDTEAFF,TGTGCCAGCAAGCGTTATGATACTGAAGCTTTCTTT
TRBJ2-7,-,-,TRBV7-2,CASSPVNGAYEQYF,TGTGCCAGCAGCCCAGTTAACGGGGCCTACGAGCAGTACTTC
TRBJ2-7,-,-,TRBV27,CASSKDFLPYEQYF,TGTGCCAGCAGCAAGGACTTCCTCCCCTACGAGCAGTACTTC
TRBJ2-3,-,-,TRBV19,CASSINQDNTDTQYF,TGTGCCAGTAGTATCAATCAAGATAACACAGATACGCAGTATTTT
TRBJ1-1,-,-,TRBV19,CASSPRHPGTEAFF,TGTGCCAGTAGTCCTCGACACCCGGGTACTGAAGCTTTCTTT
TRBJ1-5,-,-,TRBV19,CASRRTSGQPQHF,TGTGCCAGTAGAAGGACCAGCGGTCAGCCCCAGCATTTT
TRBJ1-4,-,-,TRBV4-1,CASSQGRSGEKLFF,TGCGCCAGCAGCCAAGGACGTTCTGGTGAAAAACTGTTTTTT
TRBJ1-2,-,-,TRBV19,CASSMGRSSYGYTF,TGTGCCAGTAGTATGGGAAGGTCCTCCTATGGCTACACCTTC
TRBJ2-3,few,TRBD2,TRBV11-2,CASSLGSSGGDTQYF,TGTGCCAGCAGCTTAGGTTCCAGCGGGGGAGATACGCAGTATTTT
TRBJ2-7,-,-,TRBV11-2,CASSFSPGPYEQYF,TGTGCCAGCAGCTTTTCGCCCGGGCCCTACGAGCAGTACTTC
TRBJ1-2,-,TRBD1,TRBV28,CASSAPYRDRVLGFEGYTF,TGTGCCAGCAGTGCCCCTTACCGGGACAGGGTCTTGGGGTTTGAGGGCTACACCTTC
TRBJ2-7,-,-,TRBV7-2,CASSFRTSSYEQYF,TGTGCCAGCAGCTTCCGGACCTCCTCCTACGAGCAGTACTTC
TRBJ2-7,-,-,TRBV11-2,CASSLVFRPELYEQYF,TGTGCCAGCAGCTTAGTCTTCCGGCCGGAGCTCTACGAGCAGTACTTC
TRBJ2-7,few,-,TRBV5-6,CASSHGTFSYEQYF,TGTGCCAGCAGTCATGGGACTTTCTCCTACGAGCAGTACTTC
TRBJ2-5,-,-,TRBV28,CASSPPGETQYF,TGTGCCAGCAGTCCTCCGGGGGAGACCCAGTACTTC
TRBJ2-2,-,-,TRBV2,CASSVASPNTGELFF,TGTGCCAGCAGTGTAGCGAGCCCGAACACCGGGGAGCTGTTTTTT
TRBJ2-5,-,TRBD2,TRBV2,CASRVDSGVQETQYF,TGTGCCAGCAGGGTTGACAGCGGGGTCCAAGAGACCCAGTACTTC
TRBJ2-5,-,TRBD2,TRBV7-6,CASSPGLAGGLQETQYF,TGTGCCAGCAGCCCGGGACTAGCGGGGGGACTCCAAGAGACCCAGTACTTC
TRBJ2-7,-,-,TRBV7-6,CASSLGSYEQYF,TGTGCCAGCAGCTTAGGGTCCTACGAGCAGTACTTC
TRBJ2-1,-,-,TRBV27,CASSLGGRSYNEQFF,TGTGCCAGCAGTTTAGGGGGGAGATCCTACAATGAGCAGTTCTTC
TRBJ2-4,-,TRBD2,TRBV7-2,CASSFGLAGEENIQYF,TGTGCCAGCAGCTTTGGGCTAGCGGGGGAAGAAAACATTCAGTACTTC
TRBJ2-1,once,-,TRBV29-1,CSVKEAFYNEQFF,TGCAGCGTTAAGGAGGCTTTTTACAATGAGCAGTTCTTC
TRBJ1-3,-,-,TRBV7-9,CASSLDRTTRNTIYF,TGTGCCAGCAGCTTAGACAGGACGACTCGAAACACCATATATTTT
TRBJ2-2,few,-,TRBV6-4,CASSDGSGQGTGELFF,TGTGCCAGCAGTGACGGGTCGGGGCAGGGCACCGGGGAGCTGTTTTTT
TRBJ2-7,-,-,TRBV29-1,CSVESSSYEQYF,TGCAGCGTTGAGTCCAGCTCCTACGAGCAGTACTTC
TRBJ1-1,-,TRBD1,TRBV7-9,CASSLAGGSAEAFF,TGTGCCAGCAGCCTCGCAGGGGGGAGCGCTGAAGCTTTCTTT
TRBJ1-3,-,-,TRBV4-1,CASSQFDGEGSGNTIYF,TGCGCCAGCAGCCAATTTGACGGGGAAGGATCCGGAAACACCATATATTTT
TRBJ1-1,-,-,TRBV30,CAWSAGTVNTEAFF,TGTGCCTGGAGTGCCGGGACCGTGAACACTGAAGCTTTCTTT
TRBJ2-3,-,-,TRBV7-2,CASSLGVGGGTDTQYF,TGTGCCAGCAGCCTAGGTGTGGGGGGCGGGACAGATACGCAGTATTTT
TRBJ1-2,few,-,TRBV6-1,CASSEAYRGFNYGYTF,TGTGCCAGCAGTGAAGCTTACCGGGGATTCAACTATGGCTACACCTTC
TRBJ2-3,-,-,TRBV2,CASSRGAIDRTDTQYF,TGTGCCAGCAGCCGGGGGGCTATCGACCGCACAGATACGCAGTATTTT
TRBJ1-1,-,TRBD1,TRBV9,CASTLGQANTEAFF,TGTGCCAGCACCCTGGGACAGGCGAACACTGAAGCTTTCTTT
TRBJ1-6,-,-,TRBV6-1,CASSEVGAGLNSPLHF,TGTGCCAGCAGTGAAGTAGGGGCGGGGCTTAATTCACCCCTCCACTTT
TRBJ2-1,-,-,TRBV4-3,CASSQDSIRGDEQFF,TGCGCCAGCAGCCAAGATTCGATAAGGGGAGATGAGCAGTTCTTC